Below are 8 T cell receptor beta chains sequenced from a single sample in a study of memory CD4+ T cells and cytomegalovirus serostatus. Single viable CD3+CD4+CD8-CD45RO+ cells were sorted as the memory CD4+ T cells. Generated by immunoSEQ multiplex PCR, the TCRdb table keeps only in-frame clones and is missing some. The sample has more than 40,000 clones; approximately 80% are singletons. The sample was memory CD4+ T cells from blood. These receptors all stem from an adult in good health and CMV-seronegative.

The genes are TRBV5-1 and TRBJ2-3; 7 bases agree with TRBD1. With 5 bases clipped from V and 4 bases from J, the junction kept 7 bases outside the gene matches. The CDR3 is 14 residues long. Germline V lookup: CDR1 SGHRS, CDR2 YFSETQ. In DNA form, the CDR3 reads TGCGCCAGCAGGACAGGGAAGAAGGCAGATACGCAGTATTTT. Protein: CASRTGKKADTQYF. The complete variable domain, with remaining parts taken from reference TRBV5-1 and TRBJ2-3, reads KAGVTQTPRYLIKTRGQQVTLSCSPISGHRSVSWYQQTPGQGLQFLFEYFSETQRNKGNFPGRFSGRQFSNSRSEMNVSTLELGDSALYLCASRTGKKADTQYFGPGTRLTVL.

This sequence joins TRBV5-1 and TRBJ2-3, with D unclear. CDR1 and CDR2 (germline): SGHRS, YFSETQ. Trimming left V 5 bases short and J 6 bases short, with 19 bases between. The CDR3 loop spans 15 amino acids. The CDR3 DNA reads as TGCGCCAGCAGGGCTATTCCACAGATGTGGGATACGCAGTATTTT. This encodes CASRAIPQMWDTQYF. Using reference TRBV5-1 and TRBJ2-3 for the parts outside the CDR3, the full variable domain is KAGVTQTPRYLIKTRGQQVTLSCSPISGHRSVSWYQQTPGQGLQFLFEYFSETQRNKGNFPGRFSGRQFSNSRSEMNVSTLELGDSALYLCASRAIPQMWDTQYFGPGTRLTVL.

In its sample, this clone was seen a few times. The gene calls are TRBV6-1 and TRBJ2-4; 7 bases are a match to TRBD1. Per germline, CDR1 MNHNS and CDR2 SASEGT. The CDR3 consists of 15 residues. J was trimmed by 6 bases and V by 3 bases; bases with no gene match: 8. The DNA for the CDR3 is TGTGCCAGCAGTGATTACAGGGGACGGGTAAACATTCAGTACTTC. As protein: CASSDYRGRVNIQYF.

This clone was observed a few times. The CDR3 loop reads CASSPSGQGLAKNIQYF. The CDR3 DNA reads TGTGCCAGCAGCCCCAGTGGACAGGGTCTCGCCAAAAACATTCAGTACTTC. V gene TRBV9 combines with J gene TRBJ2-4; 8 nucleotides align to TRBD1. The CDR3 totals 17 residues. CDR1 is SGDLS and CDR2 is YYNGEE in the germline V gene. J gave up 1 base and V 4 bases, and 10 bases lay outside the gene matches.

V is TRBV7-9 and J is TRBJ2-3, with D hard to call. CDR1 is SEHNR, CDR2 FQNEAQ, per germline (reference sequence). The V gene lost 5 bases and the J gene lost 11 bases, with 17 bases spanning the gap. The CDR3 is 13 residues long. The CDR3: CASSDLWATKQYF. For the CDR3, the DNA is TGTGCCAGCAGCGACCTCTGGGCAACTAAGCAGTATTTT.

The gene calls are TRBV10-1 and TRBJ2-3; 8 bases are shared with TRBD1. The CDR3 extends over 14 amino acids. Germline CDR1 reads WNHNN; CDR2 reads SYGVQD (reference sequence). The ends lost 5 bases at V and 7 bases at J; junction bases unmatched: 8. As DNA, the CDR3 is TGCGCCAGCAGTTCGGGACAGGACCGGAATACGCAGTATTTT. This sequence encodes CASSSGQDRNTQYF.

This chain connects TRBV28 to TRBJ2-1; 12 bases line up with TRBD2. This CDR3 has 15 amino acids. The germline gives CDR1 MDHEN, CDR2 SYDVKM. The V and J ends lost 7 bases and 5 bases, in that order; junction bases with no gene match: 6. For the CDR3, the DNA is TGTGCCAGCAAACTAGCGGGAGGAAATAACAATGAGCAGTTCTTC. Its translation is CASKLAGGNNNEQFF.

This clone has a single count. The V and J genes are TRBV15 and TRBJ2-7; 11 bases match TRBD1. The germline V gene encodes CDR1 LNHNV and CDR2 YYDKDF (reference sequence). Trimming removed 3 bases from V and 6 bases from J; junction bases left unmatched: 4. The CDR3 extends over 14 amino acids. CDR3 loop: CATSRPDRGREQYF. CDR3 sequence (DNA): TGTGCCACCAGCAGGCCGGACAGGGGGCGCGAGCAGTACTTC.